This T cell receptor (beta chain) was documented in a study of cytotoxic CD8 clonotypes in ibrutinib-treated CLL. On the study more broadly: Results showed 25 or so partial and 2 complete responses; following median 68 months, about 15 remained remitted, roughly 12 advanced.

The study, taken as a whole, reports: At the start, clonality exceeded age-matched healthy donors and followed circulating CD8+ T-cell counts. Clonality rose at ibrutinib response and fell back toward baseline at progression. Sustained-remission and progressing patients were not sampled at matched times.

Data came from immunoSEQ multiplex PCR; TCRdb stores just in-frame clones and leaves some out. The data show 110,000 to 150,000 clones, with 76% seen just once and approximately 5.1% held by the top ten. In regard to this clone: Its matching antigen is unknown.

The sample consisted of PBMCs, taken after 24 months of ibrutinib treatment. This TCR was sampled from a human donor with chronic lymphocytic leukemia.

CDR3 sequence (DNA): TGTGCCAGCGGAACTAGCGGTTATTACAATGAGCAGTTCTTC. This gives the protein CASGTSGYYNEQFF. V gene TRBV6-5 combines with J gene TRBJ2-1; 8 positions agree with TRBD2. The V segment lost 8 bases and the J segment 4 bases; nucleotides outside the gene matches: 7. The CDR3 spans 14 residues. The germline V gene has CDR1 MNHEY and CDR2 SVGAGI.